This T cell receptor (beta chain) was recovered during a study of blood T cell repertoires in COVID-19. On the study more broadly: Acute and convalescent COVID-19 specimens originated in the United States, Italy and Spain.

Trimming took off 5 bases at V and 2 bases at J, with 9 bases between the two ends. Germline V CDR1 and CDR2: KGHSH, LQKENI. CDR3 length equals 13 residues. Per the original data handling: Estimated nucleated cell counts came from reference gene primer amplification. Data came from immunoSEQ multiplex PCR; TCRdb stores just in-frame clones and leaves some out. V, J and clone size are those of that table, while D and trimming were read from the DNA. The sample includes 110,000 or so clones, roughly 84% of them seen just once. The chain uses TRBV18 and TRBJ1-1; D call uncertain. The receptor comes from a man aged 35 to 55 with acute or convalescent COVID-19. Sequenced input: peripheral blood. The CDR3, as DNA: TGTGCCAGCTCAGCTGCTAGAAACACTGAAGCTTTCTTT. Its translation: CASSAARNTEAFF.